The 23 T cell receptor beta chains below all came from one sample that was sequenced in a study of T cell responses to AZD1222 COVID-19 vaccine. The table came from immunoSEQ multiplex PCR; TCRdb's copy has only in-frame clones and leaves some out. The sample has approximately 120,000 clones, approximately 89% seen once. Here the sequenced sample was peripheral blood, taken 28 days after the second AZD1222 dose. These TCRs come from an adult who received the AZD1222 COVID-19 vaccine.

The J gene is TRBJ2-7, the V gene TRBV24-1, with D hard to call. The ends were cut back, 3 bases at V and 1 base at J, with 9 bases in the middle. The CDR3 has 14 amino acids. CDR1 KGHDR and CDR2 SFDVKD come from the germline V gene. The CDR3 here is CATSDVGNSYEQYF. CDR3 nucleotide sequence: TGTGCCACCAGTGATGTAGGGAATTCCTACGAGCAGTACTTC.

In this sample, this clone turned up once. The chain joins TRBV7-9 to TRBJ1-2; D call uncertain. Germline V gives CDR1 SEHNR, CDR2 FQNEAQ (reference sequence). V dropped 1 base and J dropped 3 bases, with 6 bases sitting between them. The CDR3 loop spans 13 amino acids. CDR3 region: CASSLGNDYGYTF. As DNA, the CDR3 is TGTGCCAGCAGCTTAGGAAATGACTATGGCTACACCTTC. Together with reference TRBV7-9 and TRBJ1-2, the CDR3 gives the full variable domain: DTGVSQNPRHKITKRGQNVTFRCDPISEHNRLYWYRQTLGQGPEFLTYFQNEAQLEKSRLLSDRFSAERPKGSFSTLEIQRTEQGDSAMYLCASSLGNDYGYTFGSGTRLTVV.

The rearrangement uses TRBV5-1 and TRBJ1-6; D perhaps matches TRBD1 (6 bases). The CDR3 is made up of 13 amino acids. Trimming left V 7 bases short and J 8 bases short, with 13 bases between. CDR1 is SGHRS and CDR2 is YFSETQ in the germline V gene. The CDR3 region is CASAGTSYSPLHF. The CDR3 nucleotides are TGCGCCAGCGCCGGGACATCTTATTCACCCCTCCACTTT. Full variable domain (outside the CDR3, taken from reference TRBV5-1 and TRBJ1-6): KAGVTQTPRYLIKTRGQQVTLSCSPISGHRSVSWYQQTPGQGLQFLFEYFSETQRNKGNFPGRFSGRQFSNSRSEMNVSTLELGDSALYLCASAGTSYSPLHFGNGTRLTVT.

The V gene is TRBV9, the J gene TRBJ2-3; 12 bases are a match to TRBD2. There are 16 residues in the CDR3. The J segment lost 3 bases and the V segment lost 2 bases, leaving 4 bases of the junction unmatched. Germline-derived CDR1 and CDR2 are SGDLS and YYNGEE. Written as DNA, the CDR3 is TGTGCCAGCAGCGTGCTAGCGGGGGGGTGGACAGATACGCAGTATTTT. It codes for CASSVLAGGWTDTQYF.

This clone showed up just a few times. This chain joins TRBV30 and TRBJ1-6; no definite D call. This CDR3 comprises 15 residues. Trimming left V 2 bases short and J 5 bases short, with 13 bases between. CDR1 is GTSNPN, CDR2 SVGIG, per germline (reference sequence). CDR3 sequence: CAWSSPDGHNSPLHF. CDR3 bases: TGTGCCTGGAGTTCTCCGGACGGACATAATTCACCCCTCCACTTT.

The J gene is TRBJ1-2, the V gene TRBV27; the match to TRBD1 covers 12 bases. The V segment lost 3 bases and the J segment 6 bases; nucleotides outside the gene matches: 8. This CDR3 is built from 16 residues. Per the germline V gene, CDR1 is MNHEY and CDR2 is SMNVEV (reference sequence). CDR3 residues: CASSFWDRGRQNGYTF. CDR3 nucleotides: TGTGCCAGCAGTTTCTGGGACAGGGGGCGTCAAAATGGCTACACCTTC.

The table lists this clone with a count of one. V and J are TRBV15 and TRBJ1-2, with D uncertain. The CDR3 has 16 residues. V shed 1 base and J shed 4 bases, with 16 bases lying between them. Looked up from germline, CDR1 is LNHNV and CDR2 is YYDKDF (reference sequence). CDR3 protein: CATSRGPDGEGYGYTF. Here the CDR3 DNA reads TGTGCCACCAGCAGAGGTCCGGACGGAGAAGGCTATGGCTACACCTTC.

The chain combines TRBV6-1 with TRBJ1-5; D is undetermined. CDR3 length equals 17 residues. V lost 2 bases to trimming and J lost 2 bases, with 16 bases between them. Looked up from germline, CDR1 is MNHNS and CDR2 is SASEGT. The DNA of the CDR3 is TGTGCCAGCAGTGAAAAGTTAAGGACCTCGGGCAATCAGCCCCAGCATTTT. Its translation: CASSEKLRTSGNQPQHF.

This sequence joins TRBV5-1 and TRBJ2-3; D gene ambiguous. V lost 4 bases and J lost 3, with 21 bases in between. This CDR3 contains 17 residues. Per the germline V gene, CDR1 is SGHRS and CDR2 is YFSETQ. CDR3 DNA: TGCGCCAGCAGCCCGACCGAAATCCGCGCCGGGACAGATACGCAGTATTTT. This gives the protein CASSPTEIRAGTDTQYF.

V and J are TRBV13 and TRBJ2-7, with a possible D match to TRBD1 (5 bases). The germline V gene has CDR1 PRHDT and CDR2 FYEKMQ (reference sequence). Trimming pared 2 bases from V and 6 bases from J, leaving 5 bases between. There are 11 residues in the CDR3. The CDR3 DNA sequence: TGTGCCAGCAGCTTAAGGGGCGAGCAGTACTTC. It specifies CASSLRGEQYF.

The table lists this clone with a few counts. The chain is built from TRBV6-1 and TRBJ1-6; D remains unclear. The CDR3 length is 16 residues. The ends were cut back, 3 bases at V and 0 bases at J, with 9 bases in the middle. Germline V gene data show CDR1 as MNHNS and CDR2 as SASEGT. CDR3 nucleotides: TGTGCCAGCAGTGACCCAGGAGGCTCCTATAATTCACCCCTCCACTTT. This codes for CASSDPGGSYNSPLHF.

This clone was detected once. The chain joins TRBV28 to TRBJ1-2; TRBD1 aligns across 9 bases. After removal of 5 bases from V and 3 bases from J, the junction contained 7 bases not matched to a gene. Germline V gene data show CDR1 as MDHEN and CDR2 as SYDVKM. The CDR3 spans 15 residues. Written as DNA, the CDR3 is TGTGCCAGCAGTGGGAACAGGGGGCCTCACTATGGCTACACCTTC. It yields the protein CASSGNRGPHYGYTF.

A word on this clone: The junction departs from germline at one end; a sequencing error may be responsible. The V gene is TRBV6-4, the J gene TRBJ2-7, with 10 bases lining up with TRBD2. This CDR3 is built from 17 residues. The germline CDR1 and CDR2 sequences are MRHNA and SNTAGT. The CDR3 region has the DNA TGTGCCAGCAGTCACTCCACTAGCGGGGCCTTGACCTACGAGCAGTACTTC. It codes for CASSHSTSGALTYEQYF.

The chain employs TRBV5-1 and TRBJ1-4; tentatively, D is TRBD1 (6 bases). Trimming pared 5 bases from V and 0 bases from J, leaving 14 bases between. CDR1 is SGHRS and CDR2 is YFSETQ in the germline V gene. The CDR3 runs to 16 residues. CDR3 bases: TGCGCCAGCAGTTCTAGGGAGGGGGCAACTAATGAAAAACTGTTTTTT. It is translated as CASSSREGATNEKLFF.

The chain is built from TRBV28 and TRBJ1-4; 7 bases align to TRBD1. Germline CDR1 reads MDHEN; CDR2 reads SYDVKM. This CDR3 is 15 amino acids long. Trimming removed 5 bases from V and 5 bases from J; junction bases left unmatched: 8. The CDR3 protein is CASSVPGQMNEKLFF. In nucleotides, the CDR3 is TGTGCCAGCAGTGTTCCGGGACAGATGAATGAAAAACTGTTTTTT.

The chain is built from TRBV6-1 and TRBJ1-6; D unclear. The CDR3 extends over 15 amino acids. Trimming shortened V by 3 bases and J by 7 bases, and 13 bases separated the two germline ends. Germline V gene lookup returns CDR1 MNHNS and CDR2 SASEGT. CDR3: CASSDGQVGNSPLHF. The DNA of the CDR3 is TGTGCCAGCAGTGACGGCCAGGTGGGGAATTCACCCCTCCACTTT.

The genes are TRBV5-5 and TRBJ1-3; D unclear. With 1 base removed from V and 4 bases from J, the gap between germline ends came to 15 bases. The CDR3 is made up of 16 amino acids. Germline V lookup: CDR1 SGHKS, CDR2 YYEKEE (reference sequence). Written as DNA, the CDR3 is TGTGCCAGCAGCTTGAATGGCGCGGGTTACGGAAACACCATATATTTT. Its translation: CASSLNGAGYGNTIYF.

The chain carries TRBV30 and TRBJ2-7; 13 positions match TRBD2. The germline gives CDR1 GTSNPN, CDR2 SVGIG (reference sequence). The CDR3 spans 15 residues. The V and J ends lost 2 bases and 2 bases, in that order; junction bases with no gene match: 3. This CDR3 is CAWSPGLAGAYEQYF. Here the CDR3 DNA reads TGTGCCTGGAGTCCCGGACTAGCGGGGGCCTACGAGCAGTACTTC.

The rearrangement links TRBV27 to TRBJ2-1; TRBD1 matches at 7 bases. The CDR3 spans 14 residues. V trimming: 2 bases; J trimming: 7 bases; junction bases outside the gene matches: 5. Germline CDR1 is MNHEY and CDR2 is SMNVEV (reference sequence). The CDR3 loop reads CASSLLGTANEQFF. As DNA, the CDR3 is TGTGCCAGCAGTTTACTGGGGACAGCTAATGAGCAGTTCTTC.

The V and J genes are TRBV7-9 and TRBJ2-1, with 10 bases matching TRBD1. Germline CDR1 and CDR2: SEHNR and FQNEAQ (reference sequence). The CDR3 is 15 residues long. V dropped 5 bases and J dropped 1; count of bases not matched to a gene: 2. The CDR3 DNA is TGTGCCAGCAGCATGGGACAGGGGTCCTACAATGAGCAGTTCTTC. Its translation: CASSMGQGSYNEQFF. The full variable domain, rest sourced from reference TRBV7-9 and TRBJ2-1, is DTGVSQNPRHKITKRGQNVTFRCDPISEHNRLYWYRQTLGQGPEFLTYFQNEAQLEKSRLLSDRFSAERPKGSFSTLEIQRTEQGDSAMYLCASSMGQGSYNEQFFGPGTRLTVL.

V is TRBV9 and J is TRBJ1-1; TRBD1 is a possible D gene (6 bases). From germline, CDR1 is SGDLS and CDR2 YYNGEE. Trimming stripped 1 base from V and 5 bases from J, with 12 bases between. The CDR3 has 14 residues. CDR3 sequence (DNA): TGTGCCAGCAGCGTAATCGGGGGCGGAACTGAAGCTTTCTTT. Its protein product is CASSVIGGGTEAFF.

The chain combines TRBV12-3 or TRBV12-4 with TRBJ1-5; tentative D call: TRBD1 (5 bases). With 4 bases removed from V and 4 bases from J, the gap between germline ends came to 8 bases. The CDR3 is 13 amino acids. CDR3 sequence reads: CASSSWGNQPQHF. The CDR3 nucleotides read TGTGCCAGCAGTTCATGGGGGAATCAGCCCCAGCATTTT.

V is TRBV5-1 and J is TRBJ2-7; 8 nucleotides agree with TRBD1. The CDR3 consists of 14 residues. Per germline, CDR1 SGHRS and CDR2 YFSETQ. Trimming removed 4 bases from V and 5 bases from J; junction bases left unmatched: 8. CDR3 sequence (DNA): TGCGCCAGCAGCAAAGGACAGGGAATCCACGAGCAGTACTTC. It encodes CASSKGQGIHEQYF.